This T cell receptor (beta chain) is drawn from a study of T cells in Graves' hyperthyroidism and ophthalmopathy. For the study at large: Peripheral blood was collected at initial diagnosis, before any treatment.

This CDR3 region has 14 residues. Trimming stripped 3 bases from V and 0 bases from J, with 6 bases between. CDR1 and CDR2 (germline): KGHSH, LQKENI. There are many counts of this clonotype. Template material for amplifying TCR beta CDR3 regions consisted of RNA transcripts. Initially, a first-round RT-PCR of the TCR CDR3 employed the HTBI primer set. TCRdb fed the multiplex PCR reads into MiXCR, producing one record per CDR3 protein. The table lists 600,000 to 850,000 distinct CDR3 sequences, roughly a sixth of them singletons, with around 17% in the top ten. Patients aged 18 to 65 had newly diagnosed hyperthyroidism that had lasted under 2 months. Patients were excluded for uncontrolled infection, other autoimmune disease, pregnancy or lactation. Based on clinical symptoms, serum thyroxine and TRAb, thyroid ultrasound and orbital computed tomography, diagnoses were reached.

The TCR was taken from a woman aged 45 to 65 with Graves' hyperthyroidism that later progressed to Graves' ophthalmopathy. The sample consisted of blood. V usage is TRBV18 and J usage is TRBJ1-3, with D unclear. CDR3 amino acids: CASSPPISGNTIYF. In nucleotides, the CDR3 is TGTGCCAGCTCACCTCCGATCTCTGGAAACACCATATATTTT.